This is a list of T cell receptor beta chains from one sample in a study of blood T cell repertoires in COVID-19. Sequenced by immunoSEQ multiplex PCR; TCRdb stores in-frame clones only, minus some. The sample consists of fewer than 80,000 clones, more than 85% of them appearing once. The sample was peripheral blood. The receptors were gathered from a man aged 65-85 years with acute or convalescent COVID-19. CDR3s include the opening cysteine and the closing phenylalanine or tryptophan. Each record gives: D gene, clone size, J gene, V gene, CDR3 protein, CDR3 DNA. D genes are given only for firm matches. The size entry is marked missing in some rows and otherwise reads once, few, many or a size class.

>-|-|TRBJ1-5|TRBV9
CASSSRDYDQPQHF
TGTGCCAGCAGCTCAAGAGACTACGATCAGCCCCAGCATTTT
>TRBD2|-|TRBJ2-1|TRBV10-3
CAIGTSGNSYNEQFF
TGTGCCATCGGGACTAGCGGCAATTCCTACAATGAGCAGTTCTTC
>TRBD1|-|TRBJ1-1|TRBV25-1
CASSFAGGTEAFF
TGTGCCAGCAGTTTCGCAGGGGGCACTGAAGCTTTCTTT
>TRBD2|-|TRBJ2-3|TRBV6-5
CASRERGGTDTQYF
TGTGCCAGCAGGGAGCGGGGGGGGACAGATACGCAGTATTTT
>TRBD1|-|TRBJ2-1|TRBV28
CASTRGQGVYNEQFF
TGTGCCAGCACCCGCGGACAGGGGGTTTACAATGAGCAGTTCTTC
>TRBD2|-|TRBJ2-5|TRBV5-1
CASSLGAGDGQTQYF
TGCGCCAGCAGCTTGGGAGCGGGAGATGGGCAGACCCAGTACTTC
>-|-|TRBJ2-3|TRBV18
CASSPQLDTQYF
TGTGCCAGCTCACCTCAATTGGATACGCAGTATTTT
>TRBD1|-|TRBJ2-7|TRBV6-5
CASSYGGQVYEQYF
TGTGCCAGCAGTTACGGGGGACAGGTCTACGAGCAGTACTTC
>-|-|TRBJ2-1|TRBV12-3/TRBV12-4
CASTSSYNEQFF
TGTGCCAGCACCAGCTCCTACAATGAGCAGTTCTTC
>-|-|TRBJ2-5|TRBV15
CATSPRAGETQYF
TGTGCCACCAGTCCCAGGGCTGGGGAGACCCAGTACTTC
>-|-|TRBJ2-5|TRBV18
CASSPGLAPETQYF
TGTGCCAGCTCACCTGGACTCGCCCCAGAGACCCAGTACTTC
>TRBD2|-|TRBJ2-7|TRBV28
CASSHSGTSGYEQYF
TGTGCCAGCAGTCACTCCGGGACTAGCGGGTACGAGCAGTACTTC
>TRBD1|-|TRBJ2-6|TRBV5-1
CASSWSTGESSGANVLTF
TGCGCCAGCAGCTGGTCGACAGGGGAATCCTCTGGGGCCAACGTCCTGACTTTC
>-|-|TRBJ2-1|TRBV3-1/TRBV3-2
CASSPRVANEQFF
TGTGCCAGCAGTCCCAGGGTTGCCAATGAGCAGTTCTTC
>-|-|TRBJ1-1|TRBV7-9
CASSYKTANTEAFF
TGTGCCAGCAGCTACAAGACAGCGAACACTGAAGCTTTCTTT
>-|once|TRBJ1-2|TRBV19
CASRKDTANYGYTF
TGTGCCAGTAGAAAAGACACAGCTAACTATGGCTACACCTTC
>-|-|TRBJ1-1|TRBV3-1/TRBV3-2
CASSLEVLGGYAFF
TGTGCCAGCAGCCTCGAGGTCCTCGGGGGTTACGCTTTCTTT
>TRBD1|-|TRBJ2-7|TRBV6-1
CASSDPGQGYYEQYF
TGTGCCAGCAGTGACCCGGGACAGGGTTACTACGAGCAGTACTTC
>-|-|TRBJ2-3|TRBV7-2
CASSLVGGPSTDTQYF
TGTGCCAGCAGCTTAGTTGGAGGGCCTAGCACAGATACGCAGTATTTT
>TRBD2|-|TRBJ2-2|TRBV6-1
CASSARPTSGGSTGELFF
TGTGCCAGCAGTGCCCGACCGACTAGCGGGGGGTCCACCGGGGAGCTGTTTTTT
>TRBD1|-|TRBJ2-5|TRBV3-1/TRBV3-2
CASSPGQGETQYF
TGTGCCAGCAGCCCGGGACAGGGGGAGACCCAGTACTTC
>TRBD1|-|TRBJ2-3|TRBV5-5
CASSKRPGQGTDTQYF
TGTGCCAGCAGCAAACGGCCGGGACAGGGCACAGATACGCAGTATTTT